Ten or more counts support the clone carrying this T cell receptor (beta chain). Its target is unknown. The V gene's germline CDR1 is ENHRY and CDR2 SYGVKD. CDR3 length: 14 amino acids. V was pared by 3 bases and J by 2 bases, with 11 bases between. The sample belongs to a study of CD8 T cells in ankylosing spondylitis. Study-wide results and caveats: Reported data indicate significant enrichment of disease-linked clones within matched ankylosing spondylitis synovial fluid. The study identified a TCR beta motif of under ten highly homologous variants that appeared characteristic of ankylosing spondylitis blood.

One entry per CDR3 protein, called by TCRdb with MiXCR from the 5' RACE reads. This table has some 150,000 distinct CDR3 sequences, roughly an eighth appearing once. The sequence came from a female donor with ankylosing spondylitis or in good health (not recorded which). Source material: blood, either unsorted or a sorted T cell fraction (not recorded which). The V call is TRBV10-3, the J call TRBJ2-7, with D uncertain. The CDR3 DNA follows: TGTGCCATCAGTGATCAGCTGAGTACCTACGAGCAGTACTTC. It is translated as CAISDQLSTYEQYF.